Shown below are 11 T cell receptor beta chains from a single sample sequenced in a study of T cells after yellow fever vaccination. TCRdb ran MiXCR on the 5' RACE reads and lists one entry per CDR3 protein. The data hold about 200,000 distinct CDR3 sequences, with approximately 3.3% observed a single time. The input for sequencing was CD4+ T cells sorted from PBMCs, taken 10 days after the yellow fever booster vaccination. The receptors come from a man aged 18-30 years who received the YFV17D yellow fever vaccine.

The J gene is TRBJ1-4, the V gene TRBV12-3 or TRBV12-4; D uncertain. This CDR3 is built from 13 residues. Deletions cut 7 bases from V and 8 bases from J, with 14 bases between. The CDR3, as DNA: TGTGCCAGCATGTCGATGGGAAACGAAAAACTGTTTTTT. Its protein product is CASMSMGNEKLFF.

This clonotype came up many times. This rearrangement joins TRBV7-2 to TRBJ2-1; 11 bases are shared with TRBD1. Trimming cost V 8 bases and J 8 bases; bases outside gene matches: 8. The germline gives CDR1 SGHTA, CDR2 FQGNSA. CDR3 length equals 14 residues. CDR3 amino acids: CASAFRDRGDEQFF. In nucleotides, the CDR3 is TGTGCCAGCGCGTTCCGGGACAGGGGGGATGAGCAGTTCTTC. The full variable domain, its missing parts supplied by reference TRBV7-2 and TRBJ2-1, is GAGVSQSPSNKVTEKGKDVELRCDPISGHTALYWYRQSLGQGLEFLIYFQGNSAPDKSGLPSDRFSAERTGGSVSTLTIQRTQQEDSAVYLCASAFRDRGDEQFFGPGTRLTVL.

There are many counts of this clonotype. The V gene is TRBV4-3, the J gene TRBJ1-4, with no clear D. The CDR3 is made up of 15 amino acids. Germline V gene data show CDR1 as LGHNA and CDR2 as YSLEER. Trimming removed 0 bases from V and 4 bases from J, with 9 bases in between. DNA for the CDR3: TGCGCCAGCAGCCAAGAAAAGTTATATAATGAAAAACTGTTTTTT. It codes for CASSQEKLYNEKLFF.

This clonotype was counted between two and nine times. The chain carries TRBV7-2 and TRBJ1-1; D uncertain. The germline V gene has CDR1 SGHTA and CDR2 FQGNSA. V was cut by 1 base and J by 1 base, with 10 bases left in between. The CDR3 contains 15 residues. CDR3 in amino acids: CASSLGAVRNTEAFF. The CDR3 coding sequence is TGTGCCAGCAGCTTAGGGGCGGTGAGGAACACTGAAGCTTTCTTT.

V usage is TRBV19 and J usage is TRBJ1-6; 7 positions agree with TRBD1. The CDR3 has 15 residues. Trimming cost V 6 bases and J 2 bases; bases outside gene matches: 4. Germline lookup yields CDR1 LNHDA and CDR2 SQIVND (reference sequence). DNA of the CDR3: TGTGCCAGTAGATCGGGACAGCCCTATAATTCACCCCTCCACTTT. Encoded protein: CASRSGQPYNSPLHF.

This rearrangement joins TRBV4-1 to TRBJ1-4, with 7 bases that match TRBD1. V shed 2 bases, J shed 7 bases, and the junction held 10 bases outside the gene matches. Germline V lookup: CDR1 MGHRA, CDR2 YSYEKL. The CDR3 runs to 16 residues. The CDR3 loop is CASSQPKTGIGEKLFF. The CDR3 DNA reads TGCGCCAGCAGCCAACCAAAGACAGGGATTGGTGAAAAACTGTTTTTT.

V gene TRBV7-3 combines with J gene TRBJ2-1, with 13 bases matching TRBD2. Germline-derived CDR1 and CDR2 are SGHTA and FQGTGA. Unmatched junction bases numbered 5, after V lost 5 bases and J lost 7 bases. This CDR3 contains 15 residues. The CDR3 spells CASSRGLAGRNEQFF. Here the CDR3 DNA reads TGTGCCAGCAGCAGGGGACTAGCGGGGCGGAATGAGCAGTTCTTC.

This clonotype was found many times. The CDR3 sequence: CASSEAKGRTGELFF. DNA of the CDR3: TGTGCCAGCAGTGAAGCAAAGGGGCGCACCGGGGAGCTGTTTTTT. The gene calls are TRBV6-1 and TRBJ2-2, with D tentatively TRBD1 (5 bases). The V end was cut by 0 bases, the J end by 4 bases, with 9 bases between. The CDR3 is made up of 15 amino acids. Germline loops: CDR1 MNHNS, CDR2 SASEGT.

This clonotype was seen at least ten times. V usage is TRBV12-5 and J usage is TRBJ2-5, with D hard to call. The CDR3 is 14 residues long. Trimming took 4 bases from V and 3 from J, leaving 12 bases between them. Germline loops: CDR1 LGHNT, CDR2 FRNRAP. Written as DNA, the CDR3 is TGTGCTAGTGGTTCCCGACCCCTGGAAGAGACCCAGTACTTC. Protein product: CASGSRPLEETQYF.

This clonotype came up many times. This chain connects TRBV4-1 to TRBJ1-6; D is uncertain. CDR3 length equals 16 residues. CDR1 is MGHRA and CDR2 is YSYEKL in the germline V gene. V shed 2 bases and J shed 8 bases, with 16 bases lying between them. In nucleotides, the CDR3 is TGCGCCAGCAGCCAACCCCCCCTTTATGGTGATTCACCCCTCCACTTT. Its translation is CASSQPPLYGDSPLHF.

This clonotype was counted ten times or more. The chain carries TRBV18 and TRBJ2-7, with D hard to call. The CDR3 runs to 14 residues. Germline V CDR1 and CDR2: KGHSH, LQKENI. Trimming took 3 bases from V and 3 from J, leaving 12 bases between them. CDR3 in DNA: TGTGCCAGCTCACCCCGGTACAGCCTCTACGAGCAGTACTTC. The encoded protein is CASSPRYSLYEQYF.